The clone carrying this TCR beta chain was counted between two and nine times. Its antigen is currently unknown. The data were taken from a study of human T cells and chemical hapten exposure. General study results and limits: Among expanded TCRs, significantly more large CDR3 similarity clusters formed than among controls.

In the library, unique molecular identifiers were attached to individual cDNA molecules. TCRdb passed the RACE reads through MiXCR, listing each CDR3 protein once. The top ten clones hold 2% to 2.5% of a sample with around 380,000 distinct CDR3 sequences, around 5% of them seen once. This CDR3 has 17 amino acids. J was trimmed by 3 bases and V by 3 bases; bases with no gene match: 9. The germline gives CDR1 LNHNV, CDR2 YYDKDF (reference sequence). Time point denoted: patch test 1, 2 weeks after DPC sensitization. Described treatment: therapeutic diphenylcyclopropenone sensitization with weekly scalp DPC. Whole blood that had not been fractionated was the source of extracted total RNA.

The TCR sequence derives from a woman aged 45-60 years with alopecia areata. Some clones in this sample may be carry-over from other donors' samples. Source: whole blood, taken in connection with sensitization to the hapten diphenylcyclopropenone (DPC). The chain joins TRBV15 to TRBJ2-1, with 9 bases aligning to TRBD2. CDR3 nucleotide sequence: TGTGCCACCAGCAGCCCTAGCGGGGCCCCGCTCTACAATGAGCAGTTCTTC. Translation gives CATSSPSGAPLYNEQFF. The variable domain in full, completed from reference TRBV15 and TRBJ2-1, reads DAMVIQNPRYQVTQFGKPVTLSCSQTLNHNVMYWYQQKSSQAPKLLFHYYDKDFNNEADTPDNFQSRRPNTSFCFLDIRSPGLGDTAMYLCATSSPSGAPLYNEQFFGPGTRLTVL.